The 27 T cell receptor beta chains below all came from one sample that was sequenced in a study of cytomegalovirus exposure and HLA in healthy donors. It was with 60 Vbeta and 13 Jbeta primers that the PCR ran. The method was immunoSEQ multiplex PCR; TCRdb's version includes in-frame clones alone and lacks a portion of them. The table has 120,000 or so clones, 81% seen once; the top ten hold approximately 4%. Sequenced input: PBMCs. The receptors derive from a man aged 18 to 30 in good health and CMV-seropositive.

The chain carries TRBV19 and TRBJ1-2, with D maybe TRBD1 (5 bases). CDR3 length: 13 amino acids. Trimming stripped 3 bases from V and 7 bases from J, with 12 bases between. The V gene's germline CDR1 is LNHDA and CDR2 SQIVND (reference sequence). The CDR3 is CASSMQGIGGYTF. The CDR3 DNA reads as TGTGCCAGTAGTATGCAGGGTATCGGTGGCTACACCTTC.

V and J are TRBV5-5 and TRBJ2-7, with D hard to call. The V and J ends lost 0 bases and 5 bases respectively, with 18 bases between them. This CDR3 is built from 16 residues. Germline CDR1 is SGHKS and CDR2 is YYEKEE (reference sequence). The CDR3 region is CASSLGAWVNRDEQYF. For the CDR3, the DNA is TGTGCCAGCAGCTTGGGGGCGTGGGTCAATCGCGACGAGCAGTACTTC.

There are a few counts of this clone. V usage is TRBV11-2 and J usage is TRBJ2-3; tentative D call: TRBD2 (6 bases). Germline values: CDR1 SGHAT, CDR2 FQNNGV. Trimming took off 2 bases at V and 3 bases at J, with 12 bases between the two ends. The CDR3 extends over 15 amino acids. Here the CDR3 reads CASSLMWLATDTQYF. CDR3 bases: TGTGCCAGCAGCTTAATGTGGCTAGCGACAGATACGCAGTATTTT.

CDR3 amino acids: CASSLAASGIVGNTIYF. The CDR3 DNA follows: TGCGCCAGCAGCTTGGCGGCCAGCGGGATAGTTGGAAACACCATATATTTT. The chain combines TRBV5-1 with TRBJ1-3; D gene uncertain. This CDR3 is 17 amino acids long. Germline lookup yields CDR1 SGHRS and CDR2 YFSETQ. V was pared by 0 bases and J by 3 bases, with 16 bases between.

The CDR3 loop is CASSVNRATEAFF. The CDR3 bases are TGTGCCAGCAGCGTAAACAGGGCCACTGAAGCTTTCTTT. The rearrangement links TRBV9 to TRBJ1-1, with D possibly being TRBD1 (6 bases). This CDR3 has 13 residues. CDR1 is SGDLS and CDR2 is YYNGEE in the germline V gene. With 1 base removed from V and 4 bases from J, the gap between germline ends came to 8 bases.

The rearrangement links TRBV10-2 to TRBJ1-1; maybe TRBD1 (5 bases). The CDR3 spans 16 residues. In germline, CDR1 is WSHSY, CDR2 SAAADI. Trimming pared 9 bases from V and 0 bases from J, leaving 20 bases between. The CDR3 bases are TGCGCCAGTCGGGGGGAGGGCTCCCGGGTGAACACTGAAGCTTTCTTT. Its protein product is CASRGEGSRVNTEAFF.

This rearrangement joins TRBV4-3 to TRBJ2-7, with TRBD2 matching 9 bases. The CDR3 contains 16 residues. Looked up from germline, CDR1 is LGHNA and CDR2 is YSLEER. Trimming at V came to 1 base and at J to 3 bases, leaving 7 bases not matched to a gene. The chain's CDR3 is CASSQVGGRADYEQYF. The CDR3 coding sequence is TGCGCCAGCAGCCAAGTTGGCGGGAGGGCCGACTACGAGCAGTACTTC.

This clone was observed a single time. J is TRBJ2-3 and V is TRBV18, with TRBD2 identical over 11 bases. The CDR3 is made up of 17 amino acids. The ends lost 5 bases at V and 0 bases at J; junction bases unmatched: 7. Per germline, CDR1 KGHSH and CDR2 LQKENI. The CDR3 DNA is TGTGCCAGCTCATCAGGGACTAGCGGACCTAGCACAGATACGCAGTATTTT. It specifies CASSSGTSGPSTDTQYF.

This clone occurred once. V and J are TRBV5-4 and TRBJ2-1; 7 bases are shared with TRBD1. The CDR3 runs 16 residues. J lost 1 base, V lost 1 base, and 5 bases had no gene match. Germline CDR1 reads SGHNT; CDR2 reads YYREEE (reference sequence). The CDR3, as DNA: TGTGCCAGCAGCTTGACAGGGACAGCTTCCTACAATGAGCAGTTCTTC. As protein: CASSLTGTASYNEQFF.

The CDR3 reads CASSEPGQGLYEQYF. The DNA for the CDR3 is TGCGCCAGCAGTGAGCCGGGACAGGGCCTTTACGAGCAGTACTTC. V usage is TRBV10-1 and J usage is TRBJ2-7; TRBD1 matches at 9 bases. Trimming cost V 2 bases and J 4 bases; bases outside gene matches: 6. This CDR3 contains 15 residues. Germline CDR1 WNHNN, CDR2 SYGVQD (reference sequence).

This sequence joins TRBV7-2 and TRBJ2-3, with D unclear. Trimming left V 1 base short and J 0 bases short, with 5 bases between. CDR1 SGHTA and CDR2 FQGNSA come from the germline V gene. The CDR3 contains 14 residues. CDR3 loop: CASSLDGSTDTQYF. CDR3 DNA sequence: TGTGCCAGCAGCTTAGACGGTAGCACAGATACGCAGTATTTT.

V and J are TRBV15 and TRBJ2-7, with 9 bases fitting TRBD2. The trim removed 1 base at V and 1 base at J, leaving 11 bases unmatched. Germline V gives CDR1 LNHNV, CDR2 YYDKDF (reference sequence). The CDR3 has 18 amino acids. The CDR3 sequence: CATSRVGGRVSWSYEQYF. The CDR3 nucleotides are TGTGCCACCAGCAGAGTTGGCGGGAGGGTTTCGTGGTCCTACGAGCAGTACTTC.

The chain couples TRBV7-2 to TRBJ2-7, with TRBD1 matching 8 bases. This CDR3 is built from 14 residues. Trimming took 5 bases from V and 2 from J; bases not matched to a gene: 5. The germline V gene encodes CDR1 SGHTA and CDR2 FQGNSA. The CDR3 loop is CASSRSGQAYEQYF. The CDR3 DNA is TGTGCCAGCAGCCGATCGGGACAGGCCTACGAGCAGTACTTC.

This rearrangement joins TRBV4-3 to TRBJ1-5; tentatively, D is TRBD1 (6 bases). This CDR3 has 15 residues. The V end lost 0 bases, the J end lost 6 bases, and 12 bases lay between the germline ends. The germline V gene has CDR1 LGHNA and CDR2 YSLEER. The CDR3 nucleotides read TGCGCCAGCAGCCAAGACCTGCAGGGGTTTCAGCCCCAGCATTTT. Encoded protein: CASSQDLQGFQPQHF.

The V gene is TRBV6-5, the J gene TRBJ2-3; TRBD1 might be the D (5 bases). Per germline, CDR1 MNHEY and CDR2 SVGAGI. The CDR3 runs 15 residues. The V gene lost 6 bases and the J gene lost 3 bases, with 16 bases spanning the gap. The CDR3 DNA sequence: TGTGCCAGCAGGGAGACAGTACTGAGAACAGATACGCAGTATTTT. Its translation: CASRETVLRTDTQYF.

The chain employs TRBV18 and TRBJ2-7; perhaps TRBD2 as D (7 bases). V was pared by 8 bases and J by 4 bases, with 21 bases between. From germline, CDR1 is KGHSH and CDR2 LQKENI. The CDR3 is made up of 15 amino acids. The CDR3: CASTRGAKLGYEQYF. CDR3 sequence (DNA): TGTGCCAGCACTCGGGGGGCAAAACTAGGTTACGAGCAGTACTTC.

The genes are TRBV9 and TRBJ2-2; 7 nucleotides match TRBD1. Trimming took 1 base from V and 6 from J; bases not matched to a gene: 0. The CDR3 covers 13 residues. Germline lookup yields CDR1 SGDLS and CDR2 YYNGEE. The CDR3 here is CASSVTGAGELFF. The CDR3 DNA reads TGTGCCAGCAGCGTAACAGGGGCCGGGGAGCTGTTTTTT.

The chain couples TRBV7-9 to TRBJ2-2, with 7 positions matching TRBD2. Germline CDR1 reads SEHNR; CDR2 reads FQNEAQ (reference sequence). V shed 0 bases and J 2 bases; nucleotides not matched to a gene: 3. This CDR3 has 16 residues. The CDR3, as DNA: TGTGCCAGCAGCTTAGCTGCTAGCGGAAACACCGGGGAGCTGTTTTTT. This gives the protein CASSLAASGNTGELFF.

V usage is TRBV4-3 and J usage is TRBJ1-3; 7 nucleotides align to TRBD1. Germline values: CDR1 LGHNA, CDR2 YSLEER. This CDR3 is built from 16 residues. Unmatched junction bases numbered 6, after V lost 4 bases and J lost 0 bases. The CDR3 sequence: CASSRLQGSSGNTIYF. The CDR3 DNA reads TGCGCCAGCAGCCGACTACAGGGGAGCTCTGGAAACACCATATATTTT.

The rearrangement uses TRBV6-6 and TRBJ1-4; the D gene is possibly TRBD1 (6 bases). The length of the CDR3 is 15 residues. The germline V and J ends were trimmed by 2 bases and 2 bases, with 9 bases remaining between them. Germline CDR1 is MNHNY and CDR2 is SVGAGI (reference sequence). The CDR3 DNA is TGTGCCAGCAGTTACATGGGGGCGACTAATGAAAAACTGTTTTTT. Translated: CASSYMGATNEKLFF.

V and J are TRBV7-2 and TRBJ2-2; perhaps TRBD2 as D (6 bases). This CDR3 contains 13 residues. V lost 5 bases and J 6 bases, leaving 10 bases between the germline ends. The germline CDR1 and CDR2 sequences are SGHTA and FQGNSA. CDR3 bases: TGTGCCAGCAGCCCCGGGGGTCCCGGGGAGCTGTTTTTT. This encodes CASSPGGPGELFF.

This clone occurred a few times. V and J are TRBV6-1 and TRBJ1-1, with TRBD1 identical over 8 bases. The CDR3 sequence is 14 residues long. Germline CDR1 MNHNS, CDR2 SASEGT. Trimming removed 8 bases from V and 2 bases from J; junction bases left unmatched: 7. The CDR3 loop is CASWHGQGNTEAFF. The CDR3 DNA sequence: TGTGCCAGCTGGCACGGACAGGGAAACACTGAAGCTTTCTTT.

The DNA for the CDR3 is TGTGCCAGCAGCTTAGGAGGATACGGCGGCACTGAAGCTTTCTTT. Encoded protein: CASSLGGYGGTEAFF. The chain joins TRBV11-2 to TRBJ1-1; D is uncertain. CDR1 and CDR2 from the germline V gene are SGHAT and FQNNGV. Deletions cut 1 base from V and 4 bases from J, with 13 bases between. This CDR3 spans 15 amino acids.

The chain links TRBV18 to TRBJ1-2; 7 bases line up with TRBD1. V shed 3 bases and J 3 bases; nucleotides not matched to a gene: 7. The CDR3 covers 15 residues. Germline V gene lookup returns CDR1 KGHSH and CDR2 LQKENI. The CDR3 is CASSPRQGPYYGYTF. In DNA, the CDR3 is TGTGCCAGCTCACCCAGACAGGGCCCCTACTATGGCTACACCTTC.

V usage is TRBV30 and J usage is TRBJ2-5; D is perhaps TRBD2 (5 bases). The last part of the DNA fits TRBJ2-7 better; the J call may be wrong. In germline, CDR1 is GTSNPN, CDR2 SVGIG (reference sequence). The CDR3 covers 13 residues. The CDR3 sequence is CAWSVEGLLEQYF. The CDR3 DNA reads as TGTGCCTGGAGTGTTGAGGGTTTACTCGAGCAGTACTTC.

Concerning this clone itself: The sample contains more than one DNA sequence encoding this CDR3. CDR3 bases: TGTGCCAGCAGCTTAGTCCTGACAGGGGGACAGCCCCAGCATTTT. Protein: CASSLVLTGGQPQHF. V usage is TRBV7-2 and J usage is TRBJ1-5, with 9 bases identical to TRBD1. V gave up 1 base and J gave up 7 bases; unmatched junction bases: 5. The CDR3 runs 15 residues. Germline CDR1 is SGHTA and CDR2 is FQGNSA.

The genes are TRBV19 and TRBJ1-1; the D is unclear. The CDR3 sequence is 13 residues long. Germline assignment: CDR1 LNHDA and CDR2 SQIVND (reference sequence). With 3 bases removed from V and 4 bases from J, the gap between germline ends came to 9 bases. Here the CDR3 reads CASSISLTTEAFF. CDR3 in DNA: TGTGCCAGTAGTATTAGCCTCACCACTGAAGCTTTCTTT.